Shown below are 17 T cell receptor beta chains from a single sample sequenced in a study of blood T cell repertoires in COVID-19. The assay was immunoSEQ multiplex PCR, and TCRdb's table has in-frame clones only and misses some. This table has about 50,000 clones, 70% to 85% appearing once. Sequenced input: peripheral blood. These receptors came from a man in his 70s with acute or convalescent COVID-19.

The rearrangement uses TRBV5-1 and TRBJ2-3; 16 bases agree with TRBD2. The germline gives CDR1 SGHRS, CDR2 YFSETQ. V was clipped by 4 bases and J by 6 bases; unmatched bases: 8. This CDR3 is built from 17 residues. CDR3 region: CASSRGLAGGPGDTQYF. The CDR3 DNA is TGCGCCAGCAGCCGGGGACTAGCGGGAGGGCCAGGGGATACGCAGTATTTT.

This chain connects TRBV28 to TRBJ2-7; 10 positions agree with TRBD1. With V trimmed by 5 bases and J by 4 bases, 14 bases remained unmatched. The CDR3 has 17 residues. The germline V gene has CDR1 MDHEN and CDR2 SYDVKM. The CDR3 reads CASSPNPRDRGRYEQYF. The CDR3 DNA follows: TGTGCCAGCAGTCCCAATCCCAGGGACAGGGGTCGGTACGAGCAGTACTTC. The full variable domain, its missing parts supplied by reference TRBV28 and TRBJ2-7, is DVKVTQSSRYLVKRTGEKVFLECVQDMDHENMFWYRQDPGLGLRLIYFSYDVKMKEKGDIPEGYSVSREKKERFSLILESASTNQTSMYLCASSPNPRDRGRYEQYFGPGTRLTVT.

The genes are TRBV28 and TRBJ2-7; D is possibly TRBD2 (6 bases). CDR1 is MDHEN, CDR2 SYDVKM, per germline. CDR3 size: 15 residues. Trimming left V 3 bases short and J 1 base short, with 13 bases between. The CDR3 DNA follows: TGTGCCAGCAGTTTCTACTCGGGACTGTCCTACGAGCAGTACTTC. It is translated as CASSFYSGLSYEQYF.

The chain combines TRBV5-5 with TRBJ1-2, with D perhaps TRBD1 (6 bases). V gave up 6 bases and J gave up 8 bases, with 17 bases separating them. Germline CDR1 and CDR2: SGHKS and YYEKEE (reference sequence). The CDR3 is 13 residues long. The DNA for the CDR3 is TGTGCCAGCACCCCGGGGGGGGCGTGGGGCTACACCTTC. Translated, it gives CASTPGGAWGYTF.

Points on this clone: The germline gene is not matched at one end of the junction; a read error may be the cause. The V gene is TRBV5-1, the J gene TRBJ2-5; 8 positions match TRBD1. From germline, CDR1 is SGHRS and CDR2 YFSETQ. The CDR3 sequence is 14 residues long. In DNA form, the CDR3 reads TGCGCCAGCAGTCCCCAGGGGGCCCAAGGGACCCAGTACTTC. It translates to CASSPQGAQGTQYF. The full variable domain, its missing parts supplied by reference TRBV5-1 and TRBJ2-5, is KAGVTQTPRYLIKTRGQQVTLSCSPISGHRSVSWYQQTPGQGLQFLFEYFSETQRNKGNFPGRFSGRQFSNSRSEMNVSTLELGDSALYLCASSPQGAQGTQYFGPGTRLLVL.

The J gene is TRBJ2-3, the V gene TRBV7-8, with a weak D call TRBD1 (6 bases). Germline CDR1 reads SGHVS; CDR2 reads FQNEAQ. The CDR3 runs to 16 residues. The V end was cut by 1 base, the J end by 2 bases, with 13 bases between. CDR3 in DNA: TGTGCCAGCAGCTTAGTTCAGGGGTGGGACACAGATACGCAGTATTTT. This gives the protein CASSLVQGWDTDTQYF.

This clone was seen a few times. The chain has TRBV11-2 and TRBJ2-3, with TRBD1 as a possible D gene (5 bases). V lost 5 bases to trimming and J lost 0 bases, with 9 bases between them. Germline V gene sequence: CDR1 SGHAT, CDR2 FQNNGV. CDR3 size: 14 residues. CDR3 sequence (DNA): TGTGCCAGCAGCCTTCGGACAAGCACAGATACGCAGTATTTT. Its protein product is CASSLRTSTDTQYF.

This clone was seen a few times. The rearrangement joins TRBV11-1 to TRBJ1-6, with a weak D call TRBD1 (6 bases). V dropped 2 bases and J dropped 13 bases, with 21 bases sitting between them. Germline assignment: CDR1 SGHAT and CDR2 FQDESV (reference sequence). The CDR3 has 16 amino acids. CDR3 sequence: CASSLYGAGAGSPLHF. The CDR3 coding sequence is TGTGCCAGCAGCTTATATGGGGCGGGGGCAGGTAGCCCCCTCCACTTT.

This clone is medium-sized (0.01 to 0.1%) by share. The gene calls are TRBV21-1 and TRBJ1-6; TRBD1 is the table's D call and was not checked against the DNA. TRBV21-1 is a pseudogene segment. There are 15 residues in the CDR3. CDR3 in DNA: TGTGCCAGCAGCATCTCGGGACAGGGTAATTCACCCCTCCACTTT. As protein: CASSISGQGNSPLHF.

The chain joins TRBV6-5 to TRBJ2-5; D may be TRBD1 (6 bases). CDR1 MNHEY and CDR2 SVGAGI come from the germline V gene. CDR3 size: 14 residues. V was shortened by 7 bases and J by 5 bases, with 17 bases between the two germline ends. The CDR3 here is CASTQVGGWETQYF. The CDR3 DNA reads as TGTGCCAGCACCCAGGTTGGGGGCTGGGAGACCCAGTACTTC.

The chain joins TRBV19 to TRBJ1-4; possible D gene TRBD1, 6 bases. The CDR3 has 13 residues. CDR1 and CDR2 (germline): LNHDA, SQIVND (reference sequence). V lost 10 bases, J lost 6 bases, and 15 bases lay in between. The CDR3 reads CATGGQSDEKLFF. CDR3 DNA sequence: TGTGCCACGGGGGGACAAAGTGATGAAAAACTGTTTTTT.

V and J are TRBV3-1 (or the pseudogene TRBV3-2) and TRBJ2-1; D perhaps matches TRBD2 (6 bases). Per germline, CDR1 LGHDT and CDR2 YNNKEL (reference sequence). The CDR3 consists of 13 residues. V lost 1 base and J lost 10, with 11 bases in between. The CDR3 protein is CASSQGLSGEQFF. CDR3 coding DNA: TGTGCCAGCAGCCAAGGGCTAAGCGGGGAGCAGTTCTTC.

This clone was observed a few times. The chain joins TRBV7-8 to TRBJ1-5; perhaps TRBD1 as D (5 bases). Trimming removed 5 bases from V and 3 bases from J, with 17 bases in between. The CDR3 totals 16 residues. Germline V gene sequence: CDR1 SGHVS, CDR2 FQNEAQ. CDR3 region: CASSPRPTVNNQPQHF. CDR3 nucleotides: TGTGCCAGCAGCCCCCGACCGACAGTCAACAATCAGCCCCAGCATTTT.

The gene calls are TRBV14 and TRBJ2-1, with TRBD1 as a possible D gene (6 bases). The V end was cut by 4 bases, the J end by 1 base, with 11 bases between. Germline V gene data show CDR1 as SGHDN and CDR2 as FVKESK. This CDR3 is 15 amino acids long. CDR3 in amino acids: CASSPWDKSYNEQFF. The CDR3 DNA reads TGTGCCAGCAGCCCCTGGGACAAATCCTACAATGAGCAGTTCTTC.

The rearrangement joins TRBV28 to TRBJ2-3; TRBD1 is a possible D gene (5 bases). Germline CDR1 MDHEN, CDR2 SYDVKM. The germline V and J ends were trimmed by 7 bases and 3 bases, with 11 bases remaining between them. This CDR3 region has 13 residues. In DNA, the CDR3 is TGTGCCAGCATCGACAGAAATACAGATACGCAGTATTTT. Its translation is CASIDRNTDTQYF.

V usage is TRBV12-3 or TRBV12-4 and J usage is TRBJ1-2; 7 bases line up with TRBD1. CDR3 length: 13 amino acids. With V trimmed by 5 bases and J by 7 bases, 7 bases remained unmatched. CDR3 residues: CASSGDSARGYTF. Written as DNA, the CDR3 is TGTGCCAGCAGTGGGGACAGCGCACGTGGCTACACCTTC.

V is TRBV19 and J is TRBJ2-2; 14 nucleotides match TRBD2. Germline loops: CDR1 LNHDA, CDR2 SQIVND (reference sequence). V shed 6 bases, J shed 4 bases, and the junction held 10 bases outside the gene matches. This CDR3 is built from 18 residues. The CDR3 nucleotides read TGTGCCAGTAGCCCGGGACTAGCGGGAGAAAGGGTCACCGGGGAGCTGTTTTTT. This encodes CASSPGLAGERVTGELFF.